The 10 T cell receptor beta chains presented below share a single source sample, sequenced in a study of T cells after yellow fever vaccination. Via MiXCR, TCRdb re-called the 5' RACE reads, giving one row per CDR3 protein. Among roughly 300,000 distinct CDR3 sequences listed, about 7.8% were seen once. Sequenced here: PBMCs, sampled about 41 days after the first yellow fever vaccination. These receptors were taken from a man in his late teens or twenties who received the YFV17D yellow fever vaccine.

This clonotype was seen a handful of times. This sequence joins TRBV5-1 and TRBJ1-1; D is ambiguous. The CDR3 has 14 residues. Trimming took 0 bases from V and 1 from J, leaving 7 bases between them. Germline V gene data show CDR1 as SGHRS and CDR2 as YFSETQ. CDR3 sequence: CASSLEQPNTEAFF. The CDR3 nucleotides are TGCGCCAGCAGCTTGGAACAGCCGAACACTGAAGCTTTCTTT.

The chain employs TRBV7-2 and TRBJ2-1; TRBD1 aligns across 7 bases. Per the germline V gene, CDR1 is SGHTA and CDR2 is FQGNSA. The CDR3 covers 13 residues. The V and J ends lost 5 bases and 5 bases, in that order; junction bases with no gene match: 3. This CDR3 is CASSPGTDNEQFF. DNA for the CDR3: TGTGCCAGCAGCCCGGGGACAGACAATGAGCAGTTCTTC.

This clonotype was detected a few times. This CDR3 reads CASSSQQGAYSYEQYF. DNA for the CDR3: TGTGCCAGCAGCTCCCAACAGGGGGCCTATTCCTACGAGCAGTACTTC. The gene calls are TRBV7-2 and TRBJ2-7, with 9 bases matching TRBD1. Germline CDR1 reads SGHTA; CDR2 reads FQGNSA. The CDR3 totals 16 residues. The V segment lost 4 bases and the J segment 1 base; nucleotides outside the gene matches: 8.

The chain links TRBV4-3 to TRBJ2-5, with D tentatively TRBD1 or TRBD2 (5 bases each). This CDR3 has 16 residues. Germline V lookup: CDR1 LGHNA, CDR2 YSLEER. Trimming cost V 0 bases and J 5 bases, with 16 bases left between them. For the CDR3, the DNA is TGCGCCAGCAGCCAAGATTGGGGACCCGGAGGCGAGACCCAGTACTTC. Its protein product is CASSQDWGPGGETQYF.

This clonotype turned up a few times. The rearrangement joins TRBV12-3 or TRBV12-4 to TRBJ2-2; D not resolved. The CDR3 spans 15 residues. V was cut by 4 bases and J by 7 bases, with 16 bases left in between. CDR3 coding DNA: TGTGCCAGCAGTTCACACATCGTAGCCGGCGGGGAGCTGTTTTTT. It yields the protein CASSSHIVAGGELFF.

The V and J genes are TRBV6-5 and TRBJ2-5, with 13 bases matching TRBD2. CDR3 length: 16 amino acids. Germline-derived CDR1 and CDR2 are MNHEY and SVGAGI. With 2 bases clipped from V and 9 bases from J, the junction kept 9 bases outside the gene matches. CDR3 in amino acids: CASSYNPELAGGAQYF. CDR3 DNA: TGTGCCAGCAGTTACAACCCCGAACTAGCGGGAGGGGCCCAGTACTTC.

Note on this clonotype: This sequence may be a read error, since a much larger clone differs from it by one base. This rearrangement joins TRBV7-2 to TRBJ1-6; unclear D gene. V was clipped by 5 bases and J by 7 bases, with 3 bases between them. The CDR3 is made up of 11 amino acids. Germline loops: CDR1 SGHTA, CDR2 FQGNSA. The CDR3 reads CASSHNSPLHF. DNA of the CDR3: TGTGCCAGCAGCCACAATTCACCCCTCCACTTT. The full variable domain, completed using reference TRBV7-2 and TRBJ1-6, is GAGVSQSPSNKVTEKGKDVELRCDPISGHTALYWYRQSLGQGLEFLIYFQGNSAPDKSGLPSDRFSAERTGGSVSTLTIQRTQQEDSAVYLCASSHNSPLHFGNGTRLTVT.

There are a few counts of this clonotype. The chain carries TRBV18 and TRBJ1-2, with a possible D match to TRBD1 (5 bases). The germline V gene encodes CDR1 KGHSH and CDR2 LQKENI. The V end lost 0 bases, the J end lost 7 bases, and 9 bases lay between the germline ends. The CDR3 covers 13 residues. CDR3 loop: CASSPPGAPGYTF. The CDR3 region has the DNA TGTGCCAGCTCACCACCAGGGGCGCCTGGCTACACCTTC. Full variable domain (remainder filled in from reference TRBV18 and TRBJ1-2): NAGVMQNPRHLVRRRGQEARLRCSPMKGHSHVYWYRQLPEEGLKFMVYLQKENIIDESGMPKERFSAEFPKEGPSILRIQQVVRGDSAAYFCASSPPGAPGYTFGSGTRLTVV.

The CDR3 loop is CASSFGPYNEQFF. CDR3 bases: TGTGCCAGCAGCTTCGGACCGTACAATGAGCAGTTCTTC. The gene calls are TRBV5-4 and TRBJ2-1; D call uncertain. This CDR3 is 13 amino acids long. Trimming cost V 2 bases and J 4 bases, with 7 bases left between them. In germline, CDR1 is SGHNT, CDR2 YYREEE (reference sequence).

This clonotype occurred a few times. This sequence joins TRBV4-1 and TRBJ2-2; 8 positions match TRBD2. Unmatched junction bases numbered 6, after V lost 2 bases and J lost 1 base. This CDR3 has 17 amino acids. Per the germline V gene, CDR1 is MGHRA and CDR2 is YSYEKL. In DNA, the CDR3 is TGCGCCAGCAGCCAACCCGGGGGGGGGCGGAACACCGGGGAGCTGTTTTTT. Its translation is CASSQPGGGRNTGELFF.